Given below is one TCR beta chain in context. The CDR3 sequence is 18 residues long. After removal of 4 bases from V and 0 bases from J, the junction contained 5 bases not matched to a gene. Germline V gene lookup returns CDR1 SGHNT and CDR2 YYREEE (reference sequence). This specimen belongs to a study of cytomegalovirus exposure and HLA in healthy donors. Turning to the study itself: Counted in an early data release were approximately 80 million unique TCRs from HLA-typed donors.

The study ran its PCR with 60 Vbeta and 13 Jbeta primers. The table came from immunoSEQ multiplex PCR; TCRdb's copy has only in-frame clones and leaves some out. This sample carries 190,000 or so clones, around 86% of them seen once, and the ten largest clones take 9.5% to 13%. This receptor was identified in a woman aged 45 to 65 in good health and CMV-seropositive. Sequencing was carried out using PBMCs. The J gene is TRBJ2-1, the V gene TRBV5-4, with TRBD2 matching 15 bases. Here the CDR3 DNA reads TGTGCCAGCAGCCCGGGACTAGCGGGGGGCCACTCCTACAATGAGCAGTTCTTC. Amino acids: CASSPGLAGGHSYNEQFF.